Listed here is a single T cell receptor beta chain. Its specificity is unknown. V lost 2 bases to trimming and J lost 5 bases, with 15 bases between them. The CDR3 has 15 amino acids. The germline gives CDR1 ENHRY, CDR2 SYGVKD. The data stem from a study of beta chain features in type 1 diabetes. Study-level results: There was a moderate but significant shortening of TCRB CDR3s in all four CD4+ subsets of Type 1 diabetes patients.

Every bit of the isolated RNA underwent reverse transcription, so sequencing read expressed TCRB transcripts. TCRdb keeps only in-frame clones here, not all; method: immunoSEQ multiplex PCR. The sample holds 250,000 to 300,000 clones; roughly an eighth are singletons and the top ten take 0.015% to 0.02%. Sorting based on CD45RO/CCR7/CD25/CD127/CD95/CD27 separated CD4+ naive, central memory, regulatory and stem cell-like memory cells. The J gene is TRBJ1-2, the V gene TRBV10-3; no clear D. This sequence originates from a man aged 30 to 45 with type 1 diabetes. Sequenced sample: naive CD4+ T cells from blood. This CDR3 is CAISEPRAAVYGYTF. CDR3 sequence (DNA): TGTGCCATCAGTGAGCCACGAGCGGCGGTGTATGGCTACACCTTC.